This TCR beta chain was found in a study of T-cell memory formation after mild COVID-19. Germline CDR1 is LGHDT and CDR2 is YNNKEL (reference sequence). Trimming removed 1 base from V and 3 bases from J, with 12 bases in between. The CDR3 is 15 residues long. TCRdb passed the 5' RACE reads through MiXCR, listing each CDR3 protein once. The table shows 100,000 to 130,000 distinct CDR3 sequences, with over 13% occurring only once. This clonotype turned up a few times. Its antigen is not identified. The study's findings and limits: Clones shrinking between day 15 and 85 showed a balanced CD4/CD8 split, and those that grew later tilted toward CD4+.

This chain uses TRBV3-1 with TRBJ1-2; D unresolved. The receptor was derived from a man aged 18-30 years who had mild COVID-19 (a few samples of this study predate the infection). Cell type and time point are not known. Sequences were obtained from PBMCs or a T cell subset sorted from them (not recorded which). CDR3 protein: CASSQGVRTYYGYTF. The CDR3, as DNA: TGTGCCAGCAGCCAAGGGGTCAGGACTTACTATGGCTACACCTTC.